The 10 T cell receptor beta chains listed next were all sequenced from one sample in a study of T cell changes during pregnancy in multiple sclerosis. Produced via immunoSEQ multiplex PCR; TCRdb's table is partial and in-frame only. Of 41,000 or so clones listed, 90% are singletons. Sequences were derived from CD8+ T cells from peripheral blood mononuclear cells, sampled in the third trimester of pregnancy. All receptors come from a female donor with multiple sclerosis, enrolled in a pregnancy study.

V is TRBV5-6 and J is TRBJ1-3; D is unresolved. With 0 bases removed from V and 1 base from J, the gap between germline ends came to 14 bases. The CDR3 covers 17 residues. Germline CDR1 is SGHDT and CDR2 is YYEEEE. The CDR3 DNA is TGTGCCAGCAGCTTGGCCTCTGGCCCGTTGTCTGGAAACACCATATATTTT. This gives the protein CASSLASGPLSGNTIYF.

The V gene is TRBV4-1, the J gene TRBJ1-2; D unresolved. The V and J ends lost 3 bases and 7 bases respectively, with 18 bases between them. Germline assignment: CDR1 MGHRA and CDR2 YSYEKL. The CDR3 covers 15 residues. The CDR3 sequence: CASSHWLRRSGGYTF. CDR3 nucleotides: TGCGCCAGCAGCCATTGGCTGCGGAGAAGTGGTGGCTACACCTTC.

The chain has TRBV5-1 and TRBJ2-3; tentative D call: TRBD2 (6 bases). From germline, CDR1 is SGHRS and CDR2 YFSETQ. There are 16 residues in the CDR3. The ends were cut back, 0 bases at V and 0 bases at J, with 11 bases in the middle. CDR3 DNA sequence: TGCGCCAGCAGCTTGGTTATAGCGGCTAGCACAGATACGCAGTATTTT. The encoded protein is CASSLVIAASTDTQYF. The whole variable domain, remainder taken from reference TRBV5-1 and TRBJ2-3, is KAGVTQTPRYLIKTRGQQVTLSCSPISGHRSVSWYQQTPGQGLQFLFEYFSETQRNKGNFPGRFSGRQFSNSRSEMNVSTLELGDSALYLCASSLVIAASTDTQYFGPGTRLTVL.

The V call is TRBV7-9, the J call TRBJ1-1; 9 nucleotides align to TRBD1. CDR1 is SEHNR and CDR2 is FQNEAQ in the germline V gene (reference sequence). The V segment lost 2 bases and the J segment 5 bases; nucleotides outside the gene matches: 12. This CDR3 is built from 17 residues. This chain's CDR3 is CASSLNGGTGIHTEAFF. The CDR3 region has the DNA TGTGCCAGCAGCTTAAACGGCGGGACAGGGATTCATACTGAAGCTTTCTTT. The full variable domain, completed using reference TRBV7-9 and TRBJ1-1, is DTGVSQNPRHKITKRGQNVTFRCDPISEHNRLYWYRQTLGQGPEFLTYFQNEAQLEKSRLLSDRFSAERPKGSFSTLEIQRTEQGDSAMYLCASSLNGGTGIHTEAFFGQGTRLTVV.

The chain is built from TRBV29-1 and TRBJ2-7, with 7 nucleotides matching TRBD2. The ends lost 0 bases at V and 2 bases at J; junction bases unmatched: 7. This CDR3 spans 15 amino acids. Germline V gene sequence: CDR1 SQVTM, CDR2 ANQGSEA. The CDR3 here is CSVEDDSGLTYEQYF. CDR3 DNA: TGCAGCGTTGAAGACGATAGCGGGTTGACCTACGAGCAGTACTTC.

The V and J genes are TRBV4-1 and TRBJ2-1, with a tentative D call TRBD1 (6 bases). Trimming stripped 0 bases from V and 2 bases from J, with 8 bases between. The CDR3 is 15 residues long. Germline V gives CDR1 MGHRA, CDR2 YSYEKL. This CDR3 reads CASSQETGAYNEQFF. The CDR3, as DNA: TGCGCCAGCAGCCAAGAGACAGGTGCCTACAATGAGCAGTTCTTC.

V is TRBV28 and J is TRBJ2-7; D is unresolved. The CDR3 sequence is 12 residues long. With 6 bases removed from V and 2 bases from J, the gap between germline ends came to 8 bases. The germline gives CDR1 MDHEN, CDR2 SYDVKM. CDR3 region: CASSPFPYEQYF. For the CDR3, the DNA is TGTGCCAGCAGCCCTTTCCCCTACGAGCAGTACTTC.

This clone was seen just once. The V call is TRBV30, the J call TRBJ2-2; TRBD1 matches 9 bases. Germline V gene data show CDR1 as GTSNPN and CDR2 as SVGIG (reference sequence). The CDR3 is made up of 13 amino acids. V was clipped by 4 bases and J by 6 bases; unmatched bases: 3. CDR3 region: CAWKQGAPGELFF. The CDR3, as DNA: TGTGCCTGGAAACAGGGGGCCCCCGGGGAGCTGTTTTTT.

This sequence joins TRBV7-9 and TRBJ1-4; 8 bases map to TRBD1. The CDR3 runs to 15 residues. With V trimmed by 2 bases and J by 5 bases, 4 bases remained unmatched. Per germline, CDR1 SEHNR and CDR2 FQNEAQ (reference sequence). CDR3 in amino acids: CASSLYRTGNEKLFF. The CDR3 region has the DNA TGTGCCAGCAGCTTATATCGGACAGGGAATGAAAAACTGTTTTTT.

The genes are TRBV27 and TRBJ2-7; 11 bases fit TRBD1. CDR3 size: 15 residues. J gave up 0 bases and V 8 bases, and 6 bases lay outside the gene matches. Germline loops: CDR1 MNHEY, CDR2 SMNVEV (reference sequence). CDR3 in DNA: TGTGCCAGCTCTGGGACAGGGGGGAGCTCCTACGAGCAGTACTTC. Translation: CASSGTGGSSYEQYF.